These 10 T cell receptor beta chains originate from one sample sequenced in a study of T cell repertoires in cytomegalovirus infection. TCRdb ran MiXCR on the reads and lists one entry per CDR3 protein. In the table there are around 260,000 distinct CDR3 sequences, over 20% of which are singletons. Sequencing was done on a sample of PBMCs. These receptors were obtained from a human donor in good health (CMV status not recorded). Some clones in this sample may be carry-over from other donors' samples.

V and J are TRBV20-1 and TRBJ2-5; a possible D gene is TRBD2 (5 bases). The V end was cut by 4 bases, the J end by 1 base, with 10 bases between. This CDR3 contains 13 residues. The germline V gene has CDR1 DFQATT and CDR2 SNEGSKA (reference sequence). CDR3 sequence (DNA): TGCAGTGCTACCCGGGATACCCAAGAGACCCAGTACTTC. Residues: CSATRDTQETQYF.

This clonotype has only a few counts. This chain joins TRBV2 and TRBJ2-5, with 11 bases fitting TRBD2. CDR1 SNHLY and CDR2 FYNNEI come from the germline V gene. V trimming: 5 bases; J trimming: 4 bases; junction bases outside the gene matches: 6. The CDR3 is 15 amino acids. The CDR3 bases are TGTGCCAGCAGTACTAGCGGGGGCGAGGGAGAGACCCAGTACTTC. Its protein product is CASSTSGGEGETQYF.

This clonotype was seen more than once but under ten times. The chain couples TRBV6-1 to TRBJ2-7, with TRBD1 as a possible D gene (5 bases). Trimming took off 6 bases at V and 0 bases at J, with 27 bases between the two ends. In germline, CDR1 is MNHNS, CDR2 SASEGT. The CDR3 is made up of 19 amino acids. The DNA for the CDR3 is TGTGCCAGCAGCCTCAGGGAAAAAAGGACGGCGAGCAGCTCCTACGAGCAGTACTTC. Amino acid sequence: CASSLREKRTASSSYEQYF.

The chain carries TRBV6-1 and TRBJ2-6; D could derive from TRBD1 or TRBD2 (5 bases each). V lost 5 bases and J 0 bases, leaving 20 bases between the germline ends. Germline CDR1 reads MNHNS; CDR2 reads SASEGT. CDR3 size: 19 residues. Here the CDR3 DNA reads TGTGCCAGCAGTACCCGAGGGGACGCAGAGTACTCTGGGGCCAACGTCCTGACTTTC. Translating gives CASSTRGDAEYSGANVLTF.

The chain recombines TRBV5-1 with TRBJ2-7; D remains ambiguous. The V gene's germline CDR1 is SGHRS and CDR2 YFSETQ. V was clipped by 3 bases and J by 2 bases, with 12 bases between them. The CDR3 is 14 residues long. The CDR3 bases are TGCGCCAGCAGCTACGAGGATTCCGCCTACGAGCAGTACTTC. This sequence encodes CASSYEDSAYEQYF.

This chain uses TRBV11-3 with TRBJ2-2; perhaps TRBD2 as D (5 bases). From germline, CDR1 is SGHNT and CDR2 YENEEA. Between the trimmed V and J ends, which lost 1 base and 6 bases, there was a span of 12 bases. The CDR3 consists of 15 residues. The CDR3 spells CASSLVGNAPGELFF. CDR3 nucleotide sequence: TGTGCCAGCAGCTTAGTCGGGAATGCCCCCGGGGAGCTGTTTTTT.

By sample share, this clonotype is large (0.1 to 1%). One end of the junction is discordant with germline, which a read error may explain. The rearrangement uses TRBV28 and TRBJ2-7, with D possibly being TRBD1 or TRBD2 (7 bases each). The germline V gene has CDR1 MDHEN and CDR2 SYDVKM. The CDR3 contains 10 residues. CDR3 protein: CASTSRGGCF. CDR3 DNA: TGTGCCAGCACCTCCAGGGGGGGTTGCTTC.

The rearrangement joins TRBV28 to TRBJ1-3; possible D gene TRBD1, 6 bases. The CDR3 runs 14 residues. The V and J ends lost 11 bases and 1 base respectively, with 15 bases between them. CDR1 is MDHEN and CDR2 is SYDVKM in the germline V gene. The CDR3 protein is CASYGGNSGNTIYF. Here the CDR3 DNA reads TGTGCCTCATACGGGGGCAATTCTGGAAACACCATATATTTT.

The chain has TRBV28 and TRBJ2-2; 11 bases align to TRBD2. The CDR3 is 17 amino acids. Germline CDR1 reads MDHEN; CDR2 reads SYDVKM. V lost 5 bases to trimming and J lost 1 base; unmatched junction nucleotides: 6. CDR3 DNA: TGTGCCAGCAGTACCTGGACTAGCGGGTGGAACACCGGGGAGCTGTTTTTT. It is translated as CASSTWTSGWNTGELFF. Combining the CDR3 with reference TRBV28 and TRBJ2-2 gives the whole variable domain DVKVTQSSRYLVKRTGEKVFLECVQDMDHENMFWYRQDPGLGLRLIYFSYDVKMKEKGDIPEGYSVSREKKERFSLILESASTNQTSMYLCASSTWTSGWNTGELFFGEGSRLTVL.

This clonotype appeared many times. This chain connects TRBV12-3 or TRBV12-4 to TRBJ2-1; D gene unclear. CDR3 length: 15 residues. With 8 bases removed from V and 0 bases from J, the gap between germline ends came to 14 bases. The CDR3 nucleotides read TGTGCCAGCCGACCTCAGGTTAGCTCCTACAATGAGCAGTTCTTC. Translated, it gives CASRPQVSSYNEQFF.